Included here is one T cell receptor beta chain sequence, with context. Its antigen remains unknown. CDR3 length equals 13 residues. Germline assignment: CDR1 MNHEY and CDR2 SMNVEV (reference sequence). Trimming cost V 5 bases and J 9 bases; bases outside gene matches: 6. This sample was taken from a study of shared clonotypes between healthy human individuals. Libraries were prepared by immunoSEQ multiplex PCR; TCRdb keeps only in-frame clonotypes and omits some of them. Counted here are millions of clones, roughly 94% occurring once; the ten biggest clones make up 0.9% to 1.3%. Study results and caveats: Sharing of clonotypes among donors was expected to vary with sequencing depth. Represented genetic and exposure-history diversity was restricted by having few donors.

CD45RO-negative cells were positively selected for CCR7, leaving out terminally differentiated effector memory CD45RA+ cells. This clonotype originated in a man between 18 and 29 years old in good health. Sample: naive CD8+ T cells sorted from blood. The chain couples TRBV27 to TRBJ1-5; 8 nucleotides align to TRBD1. The CDR3 DNA follows: TGTGCCAGCAGTGCCTCCAGGGGGCGGCCCCAGCATTTT. The encoded protein is CASSASRGRPQHF.